A selection of T cell receptor beta chains follows, all from one sample in a study of T cells in Graves' hyperthyroidism and ophthalmopathy. Using its own MiXCR run on the multiplex PCR reads, TCRdb lists one record per CDR3 protein. Among hundreds of thousands of distinct CDR3 sequences listed, about 45% were seen once. The material sequenced was peripheral blood or thyroid tissue (not recorded which). The receptor set was obtained from an adult man with Graves' disease, either hyperthyroidism or ophthalmopathy (not recorded which). CDR3s include the opening cysteine and the closing phenylalanine or tryptophan. Expanded clones get a size class; other rows say once, few or many, or leave the size out.

v_call: TRBV2
clone_size: NA
j_call: TRBJ2-7
cdr3_aa: CASRATEGRPNEQYF

v_call: TRBV20-1
clone_size: NA
j_call: TRBJ2-5
cdr3_aa: CSARDRSSGGAETQYF

v_call: TRBV2
clone_size: many
j_call: TRBJ2-5
cdr3_aa: CASSDRGRVAGETQYF

v_call: TRBV11-2
clone_size: NA
j_call: TRBJ1-6
cdr3_aa: CASGWDRASNSPLHF

v_call: TRBV7-2
clone_size: many
j_call: TRBJ2-6
cdr3_aa: CASSLGRGYSGANVLTF

v_call: TRBV7-9
clone_size: NA
j_call: TRBJ2-2
cdr3_aa: CASSRGGLAFTGELFF

v_call: TRBV20-1
clone_size: few
j_call: TRBJ2-7
cdr3_aa: CSARLFGKNGYEQYF

v_call: TRBV4-1
clone_size: few
j_call: TRBJ1-1
cdr3_aa: CASSQPRTGNTEAFF

v_call: TRBV25-1
clone_size: once
j_call: TRBJ2-2
cdr3_aa: CASRQDRGNTGELFF

v_call: TRBV6-6
clone_size: NA
j_call: TRBJ2-5
cdr3_aa: CGAGAETQYF

v_call: TRBV5-1
clone_size: few
j_call: TRBJ2-7
cdr3_aa: CASSLGQSGEQYF

v_call: TRBV7-9
clone_size: NA
j_call: TRBJ2-7
cdr3_aa: CASSLGDINYEQYF

v_call: TRBV7-2
clone_size: NA
j_call: TRBJ2-2
cdr3_aa: CASSLIPGELFF

v_call: TRBV14
clone_size: NA
j_call: TRBJ2-7
cdr3_aa: CASSQDLASGEQYF

v_call: TRBV10-2
clone_size: NA
j_call: TRBJ1-2
cdr3_aa: CASSLTPRPGVDYGYTF

v_call: TRBV7-2
clone_size: few
j_call: TRBJ2-2
cdr3_aa: CASSLYSHRDTGELFF

v_call: TRBV5-1
clone_size: NA
j_call: TRBJ2-7
cdr3_aa: CASSKRQGTGAEQYF

v_call: TRBV20-1
clone_size: few
j_call: TRBJ2-7
cdr3_aa: CSAVDRVTYEQYF

v_call: TRBV2
clone_size: many
j_call: TRBJ1-1
cdr3_aa: CASSEDTEAFF

v_call: TRBV7-2
clone_size: few
j_call: TRBJ1-6
cdr3_aa: CASSQELTLGRNSPLHF

v_call: TRBV5-4
clone_size: NA
j_call: TRBJ1-4
cdr3_aa: CASSLYPDRGVNEKLFF

v_call: TRBV6-5
clone_size: NA
j_call: TRBJ2-7
cdr3_aa: CASSYGTGFYEQYF

v_call: TRBV6-5
clone_size: NA
j_call: TRBJ2-7
cdr3_aa: CASSYSSEGDRVWSSYEQYF

v_call: TRBV19
clone_size: NA
j_call: TRBJ2-5
cdr3_aa: CASSIASRETQYF

v_call: TRBV7-2
clone_size: many
j_call: TRBJ2-5
cdr3_aa: CASSSAPTGVETQYF

v_call: TRBV10-2
clone_size: many
j_call: TRBJ2-5
cdr3_aa: CASSTGTGGRETQYF

v_call: TRBV15
clone_size: NA
j_call: TRBJ2-5
cdr3_aa: CATSTVGETQYF

v_call: TRBV5-1
clone_size: NA
j_call: TRBJ1-2
cdr3_aa: CASSWGARQGASPDYGYTF

v_call: TRBV2
clone_size: NA
j_call: TRBJ1-4
cdr3_aa: CASSETTGFSEKLFF

v_call: TRBV2
clone_size: many
j_call: TRBJ1-6
cdr3_aa: CASSVWQDYNSPLHF

v_call: TRBV10-3
clone_size: NA
j_call: TRBJ2-5
cdr3_aa: CASTQYGGEAETQYF

v_call: TRBV5-1
clone_size: NA
j_call: TRBJ1-5
cdr3_aa: CASSLTGFYNQPQHF

v_call: TRBV11-2
clone_size: NA
j_call: TRBJ1-6
cdr3_aa: CASSPSDRNSPLHF

v_call: TRBV19
clone_size: NA
j_call: TRBJ2-6
cdr3_aa: CASKKSSGANVLTF

v_call: TRBV6-1
clone_size: NA
j_call: TRBJ1-1
cdr3_aa: CASSAVSSGTATEAFF

v_call: TRBV5-1
clone_size: NA
j_call: TRBJ2-7
cdr3_aa: CASSLLTGLLDEQYF

v_call: TRBV6-4
clone_size: NA
j_call: TRBJ2-7
cdr3_aa: CASSDNGETYEQYF

v_call: TRBV7-9
clone_size: NA
j_call: TRBJ2-2
cdr3_aa: CASSSSGGAMMTGELFF

v_call: TRBV11-2
clone_size: NA
j_call: TRBJ2-5
cdr3_aa: CASSPRQINTEATQYF

v_call: TRBV25-1
clone_size: NA
j_call: TRBJ2-7
cdr3_aa: CASSGMYSEQYF

v_call: TRBV12-3/TRBV12-4
clone_size: NA
j_call: TRBJ2-7
cdr3_aa: CASSEAPDRLTAYEQYF

v_call: TRBV9
clone_size: NA
j_call: TRBJ2-5
cdr3_aa: CASSGITGAPRHF

v_call: TRBV7-9
clone_size: NA
j_call: TRBJ1-4
cdr3_aa: CASSWGSLTELFF

v_call: TRBV7-9
clone_size: NA
j_call: TRBJ1-5
cdr3_aa: CASSRAGVDQPQHF

v_call: TRBV10-3
clone_size: NA
j_call: TRBJ2-5
cdr3_aa: CAISENGLQETQYF

v_call: TRBV7-6
clone_size: few
j_call: TRBJ1-5
cdr3_aa: CASSLFPIGQPQHF

v_call: TRBV10-3
clone_size: NA
j_call: TRBJ1-2
cdr3_aa: CAISASLRTGNYGYTF

v_call: TRBV2
clone_size: few
j_call: TRBJ1-2
cdr3_aa: CASRGGGDGYTF

v_call: TRBV14
clone_size: few
j_call: TRBJ1-3
cdr3_aa: CASSQLQGSGNTIYF

v_call: TRBV7-9
clone_size: few
j_call: TRBJ2-7
cdr3_aa: CASSFPGQLSYEQYF

v_call: TRBV25-1
clone_size: NA
j_call: TRBJ1-2
cdr3_aa: CASTGTYGYTF

v_call: TRBV7-2
clone_size: many
j_call: TRBJ1-1
cdr3_aa: CASSKDTEAFF

v_call: TRBV2
clone_size: few
j_call: TRBJ2-2
cdr3_aa: CASSESRTGQWPGELFF

v_call: TRBV20-1
clone_size: few
j_call: TRBJ1-2
cdr3_aa: CSAQTNNYGYTF

v_call: TRBV10-3
clone_size: NA
j_call: TRBJ2-7
cdr3_aa: CAISSLVAGYEQYF